This passage covers 31 T cell receptor beta chains from one sample sequenced in a study of T cell repertoires in cytomegalovirus infection. TCRdb ran MiXCR on the reads and lists one entry per CDR3 protein. The sample shows tens of thousands of distinct CDR3 sequences, around two fifths of them seen only once. These receptors' antigens are unknown. Sequencing used CD8+ T cells from cultured PBMCs, obtained from culture after CMV antigen stimulation. Receptors were obtained from a human donor in good health (CMV status not recorded). Some clones in this sample may be carry-over from other donors' samples.

The V gene is TRBV6-1, the J gene TRBJ2-2; 15 nucleotides align to TRBD2. CDR3 length equals 15 residues. The V and J ends lost 7 bases and 8 bases, in that order; junction bases with no gene match: 5. Germline lookup yields CDR1 MNHNS and CDR2 SASEGT. The CDR3: CASIGLAGGKGELFF. The DNA for the CDR3 is TGTGCCAGCATCGGACTAGCGGGAGGGAAAGGGGAGCTGTTTTTT.

V is TRBV4-1 and J is TRBJ1-4; 10 bases agree with TRBD1. V dropped 1 base and J dropped 8; count of bases not matched to a gene: 10. The germline gives CDR1 MGHRA, CDR2 YSYEKL. The CDR3 has 17 amino acids. CDR3 DNA: TGCGCCAGCAGCCAAGCCGCCCGGACAGGGGGTCAAGAAAAACTGTTTTTT. As protein: CASSQAARTGGQEKLFF.

Remarks on this clonotype: One end of the junction is discordant with germline, which a read error may explain. The rearrangement links TRBV12-3 or TRBV12-4 to TRBJ1-1; no clear D gene. The CDR3 covers 14 residues. The CDR3 spells CANSLVYRRTEAFF. Written as DNA, the CDR3 is TGTGCCAACAGTTTAGTATATAGGAGGACTGAAGCTTTCTTT.

This clonotype was seen repeatedly, ten times or more. The chain couples TRBV18 to TRBJ2-4, with D possibly TRBD1 on 5 matching bases. Trimming cost V 3 bases and J 4 bases, with 10 bases left between them. In germline, CDR1 is KGHSH, CDR2 LQKENI. The CDR3 length is 14 residues. The CDR3 sequence: CASSPKTVKNIQYF. DNA for the CDR3: TGTGCCAGCTCACCGAAGACAGTGAAAAACATTCAGTACTTC.

This clonotype was detected only a few times. V is TRBV28 and J is TRBJ2-7; D is possibly TRBD2 (6 bases). CDR3 length equals 15 residues. The V end was cut by 0 bases, the J end by 0 bases, with 9 bases between. Germline V gene lookup returns CDR1 MDHEN and CDR2 SYDVKM. CDR3 loop: CASSLWGGPSYEQYF. CDR3 in DNA: TGTGCCAGCAGTTTATGGGGGGGACCCTCCTACGAGCAGTACTTC. The whole variable domain, filled in from reference TRBV28 and TRBJ2-7, reads DVKVTQSSRYLVKRTGEKVFLECVQDMDHENMFWYRQDPGLGLRLIYFSYDVKMKEKGDIPEGYSVSREKKERFSLILESASTNQTSMYLCASSLWGGPSYEQYFGPGTRLTVT.

This clonotype was found a few times. The chain recombines TRBV4-3 with TRBJ2-3, with 11 bases that match TRBD2. The CDR3 runs to 17 residues. Germline V CDR1 and CDR2: LGHNA, YSLEER. Unmatched junction bases numbered 6, after V lost 0 bases and J lost 4 bases. DNA for the CDR3: TGCGCCAGCAGCCAAGATAGGTTAGCGGGAGGGGCAGATACGCAGTATTTT. Translating it yields CASSQDRLAGGADTQYF.

V usage is TRBV29-1 and J usage is TRBJ1-2; 7 bases line up with TRBD1. The CDR3 contains 12 residues. Germline assignment: CDR1 SQVTM and CDR2 ANQGSEA. After removal of 2 bases from V and 8 bases from J, the junction contained 5 bases not matched to a gene. The CDR3 region has the DNA TGCAGCGTTGAAAAAGGGGGCTTAGGCTACACCTTC. Translation gives CSVEKGGLGYTF.

The sample holds many counts of this clonotype. V usage is TRBV7-9 and J usage is TRBJ2-1; TRBD2 matches 11 bases. Looked up from germline, CDR1 is SEHNR and CDR2 is FQNEAQ (reference sequence). There are 16 residues in the CDR3. The V and J ends lost 1 base and 7 bases, in that order; junction bases with no gene match: 6. The CDR3 region is CASSLGLAGGRNEQFF. For the CDR3, the DNA is TGTGCCAGCAGCTTAGGGCTAGCGGGAGGTCGTAATGAGCAGTTCTTC.

A note on this clonotype: A junction boundary mismatches the germline segment, possibly from a read error. V gene TRBV28 combines with J gene TRBJ1-1; D might be TRBD1 (5 bases). In germline, CDR1 is MDHEN, CDR2 SYDVKM. The CDR3 runs to 15 residues. This CDR3 reads CASSIPEGTDTESFF. CDR3 nucleotides: TGTGCCAGCAGTATACCTGAAGGAACGGACACTGAATCTTTCTTT.

In its sample, this clonotype was seen once. V is TRBV5-1 and J is TRBJ1-4; 8 bases match TRBD1. Trimming cost V 4 bases and J 6 bases; bases outside gene matches: 11. Germline CDR1 and CDR2: SGHRS and YFSETQ. The CDR3 is 16 residues long. The CDR3 sequence is CASSSGDRLLDEKLFF. The CDR3 bases are TGCGCCAGCAGCAGCGGGGACAGGCTTTTGGATGAAAAACTGTTTTTT.

The chain links TRBV9 to TRBJ2-7, with 7 bases lining up with TRBD1. V shed 0 bases, J shed 0 bases, and the junction held 3 bases outside the gene matches. Germline V gene lookup returns CDR1 SGDLS and CDR2 YYNGEE. The CDR3 is made up of 15 amino acids. In DNA, the CDR3 is TGTGCCAGCAGCGTAGACGGGGACAGCTCCTACGAGCAGTACTTC. Its protein is CASSVDGDSSYEQYF. Looking up the rest from reference TRBV9 and TRBJ2-7 gives the full variable domain: DSGVTQTPKHLITATGQRVTLRCSPRSGDLSVYWYQQSLDQGLQFLIQYYNGEERAKGNILERFSAQQFPDLHSELNLSSLELGDSALYFCASSVDGDSSYEQYFGPGTRLTVT.

This clonotype was detected many times. This rearrangement joins TRBV28 to TRBJ2-7, with 7 positions matching TRBD1. Germline trimming cut 6 bases from V and 2 bases from J; bases unmatched to any gene: 10. CDR1 is MDHEN, CDR2 SYDVKM, per germline. This CDR3 contains 15 residues. Written as DNA, the CDR3 is TGTGCCAGCAGCTCCTTGGGACAGTTAACCTACGAGCAGTACTTC. This encodes CASSSLGQLTYEQYF.

This clonotype was seen only a few times. The gene calls are TRBV7-6 and TRBJ1-4; D not resolved. The CDR3 consists of 13 residues. Trimming removed 2 bases from V and 5 bases from J, with 6 bases in between. Per the germline V gene, CDR1 is SGHVS and CDR2 is FNYEAQ. The CDR3 spells CASSLNLNEKLFF. The CDR3, as DNA: TGTGCCAGCAGCTTAAATCTAAATGAAAAACTGTTTTTT. The variable domain in full, with the rest retrieved from reference TRBV7-6 and TRBJ1-4, is GAGVSQSPRYKVTKRGQDVALRCDPISGHVSLYWYRQALGQGPEFLTYFNYEAQQDKSGLPNDRFSAERPEGSISTLTIQRTEQRDSAMYRCASSLNLNEKLFFGSGTQLSVL.

V is TRBV5-1 and J is TRBJ2-1; TRBD1 aligns across 11 bases. This CDR3 is 15 amino acids long. J was trimmed by 5 bases and V by 2 bases; bases with no gene match: 3. Germline V gene lookup returns CDR1 SGHRS and CDR2 YFSETQ. CDR3 in DNA: TGCGCCAGCAGCTTTCGGGACAGGGGGGACAATGAGCAGTTCTTC. Residues: CASSFRDRGDNEQFF.

This chain connects TRBV7-6 to TRBJ2-5, with a tentative D call TRBD2 (6 bases). Germline V gene sequence: CDR1 SGHVS, CDR2 FNYEAQ. The V gene lost 11 bases and the J gene lost 4 bases, with 20 bases spanning the gap. The CDR3 is made up of 14 amino acids. The CDR3 here is CAGSRPRGRETQYF. The CDR3 DNA reads TGTGCCGGCTCCAGACCGCGGGGACGAGAGACCCAGTACTTC.

The chain links TRBV12-3 or TRBV12-4 to TRBJ2-1; 11 positions match TRBD2. The CDR3 is made up of 17 amino acids. Germline trimming cut 5 bases from V and 5 bases from J; bases unmatched to any gene: 11. The DNA of the CDR3 is TGTGCCAGCAGTCCTCTAATGCTAGCGGGAGGTAACAATGAGCAGTTCTTC. Its translation is CASSPLMLAGGNNEQFF.

This clonotype has only a few counts. The V and J genes are TRBV4-3 and TRBJ1-1; no firm D call. Germline V CDR1 and CDR2: LGHNA, YSLEER. The CDR3 is 14 residues long. Between the trimmed V and J ends, which lost 1 base and 5 bases, there was a span of 11 bases. In nucleotides, the CDR3 is TGCGCCAGCAGCCAAGGGTGGGGAGGTACTGAAGCTTTCTTT. It encodes CASSQGWGGTEAFF.

This chain uses TRBV11-2 with TRBJ2-7; possibly TRBD1 or TRBD2 for D (5 bases each). V was clipped by 4 bases and J by 3 bases, with 13 bases between them. The CDR3 loop spans 14 amino acids. Germline-derived CDR1 and CDR2 are SGHAT and FQNNGV. The CDR3 region is CASSWGPKLYEQYF. The CDR3 nucleotides are TGTGCCAGCAGCTGGGGACCGAAACTCTACGAGCAGTACTTC.

The gene calls are TRBV12-3 or TRBV12-4 and TRBJ1-5, with D possibly matching TRBD1 (5 bases). The CDR3 is 14 residues long. The V gene lost 3 bases and the J gene lost 3 bases, with 9 bases spanning the gap. CDR3 protein: CASSFDGHNQPQHF. DNA of the CDR3: TGTGCCAGCAGTTTCGACGGACACAATCAGCCCCAGCATTTT.

The rearrangement uses TRBV27 and TRBJ1-1; 9 bases fit TRBD1. Losses at the gene ends were 7 bases for V and 5 bases for J; bases not matched to a gene: 20. Germline V gene sequence: CDR1 MNHEY, CDR2 SMNVEV (reference sequence). This CDR3 comprises 18 residues. CDR3 nucleotides: TGTGCCAGCAACTTAGCACCGGGACAGGGTGGTCGGACGACTGAAGCTTTCTTT. Translated: CASNLAPGQGGRTTEAFF.

CDR3 nucleotide sequence: TGTGCCAGCAGCTCCGACAGAAATCAGCCCCAGCATTTT. Its protein product is CASSSDRNQPQHF. The chain has TRBV7-1 and TRBJ1-5, with D tentatively TRBD1 (5 bases). TRBV7-1 qualifies as an ORF whose function is uncertain. The CDR3 length is 13 residues. Trimming took 3 bases from V and 4 from J, leaving 7 bases between them.

This rearrangement joins TRBV7-2 to TRBJ2-5; 9 bases are a match to TRBD2. Germline CDR1 SGHTA, CDR2 FQGNSA. CDR3 length: 13 amino acids. V shed 5 bases, J shed 4 bases, and the junction held 2 bases outside the gene matches. CDR3 residues: CTSSAGLAETQYF. Written as DNA, the CDR3 is TGTACCAGCAGCGCGGGACTAGCAGAGACCCAGTACTTC.

CDR3 sequence reads: CASSLGSRYEQYF. In DNA, the CDR3 is TGTGCCAGCAGCTTGGGGTCCCGCTACGAGCAGTACTTC. The gene calls are TRBV7-4 and TRBJ2-7; D gene uncertain. Germline values: CDR1 SGHVT, CDR2 SQSDAQ. CDR3 length: 13 amino acids. V dropped 3 bases and J dropped 3 bases, with 9 bases sitting between them. The full variable domain, in which reference TRBV7-4 and TRBJ2-7 provide the parts outside the CDR3, is GAGVSQSPRYKVAKRGRDVALRCDSISGHVTLYWYRQTLGQGSEVLTYSQSDAQRDKSGRPSGRFSAERPERSVSTLKIQRTEQGDSAVYLCASSLGSRYEQYFGPGTRLTVT.

The V gene is TRBV7-4, the J gene TRBJ2-1; possibly TRBD1 for D (5 bases). V lost 1 base, J lost 4 bases, and 8 bases lay in between. Germline lookup yields CDR1 SGHVT and CDR2 SQSDAQ. This CDR3 is built from 14 residues. As DNA, the CDR3 is TGTGCCAGCAGCTTAGAGGACAATTACAATGAGCAGTTCTTC. Protein product: CASSLEDNYNEQFF.

This chain uses TRBV4-1 with TRBJ2-7; a weak D match, TRBD1 (6 bases). The CDR3 is 13 residues long. Per germline, CDR1 MGHRA and CDR2 YSYEKL. V was shortened by 8 bases and J by 1 base, with 12 bases between the two germline ends. The CDR3 DNA sequence: TGCGCCAGCTCCCCAGGGGATTCCTACGAGCAGTACTTC. Protein sequence: CASSPGDSYEQYF.

The chain combines TRBV7-2 with TRBJ1-5, with D unresolved. Trimming removed 8 bases at V and 0 bases at J, with 5 bases between. The germline gives CDR1 SGHTA, CDR2 FQGNSA. The length of the CDR3 is 12 residues. CDR3 sequence (DNA): TGTGCCAGCGGCGATAGCAATCAGCCCCAGCATTTT. Encoded protein: CASGDSNQPQHF.

Ten or more counts support this clonotype. The J gene is TRBJ2-1, the V gene TRBV4-3; D not certain. V was clipped by 0 bases and J by 7 bases, with 4 bases between them. CDR1 is LGHNA and CDR2 is YSLEER in the germline V gene. The CDR3 is made up of 12 amino acids. CDR3 amino acids: CASSQEGNEQFF. CDR3 in DNA: TGCGCCAGCAGCCAAGAGGGTAATGAGCAGTTCTTC.

The chain has TRBV7-2 and TRBJ1-5; 11 bases are a match to TRBD1. The CDR3 spans 15 residues. CDR1 SGHTA and CDR2 FQGNSA come from the germline V gene. Trimming took 5 bases from V and 4 from J; bases not matched to a gene: 4. The CDR3 loop is CASSPGQGANQPQHF. The CDR3 DNA reads TGTGCCAGCAGCCCCGGACAGGGGGCTAATCAGCCCCAGCATTTT.

The chain uses TRBV7-7 and TRBJ2-1; 8 bases fit TRBD1. This CDR3 contains 17 residues. V trimming: 0 bases; J trimming: 6 bases; junction bases outside the gene matches: 10. CDR1 and CDR2 (germline): SSHAT, FNYEAQ (reference sequence). The CDR3 loop is CASSLAATGTGPNEQFF. The CDR3 nucleotides are TGTGCCAGCAGCTTAGCCGCGACCGGGACAGGTCCCAATGAGCAGTTCTTC.

CDR3 bases: TGTGCCAGCAGCGATACAGGGGGCGCGGACTATGGCTACACCTTC. It codes for CASSDTGGADYGYTF. The V and J genes are TRBV9 and TRBJ1-2; 9 nucleotides agree with TRBD1. The V and J ends lost 3 bases and 3 bases, in that order; junction bases with no gene match: 6. The CDR3 sequence is 15 residues long. Germline V gene lookup returns CDR1 SGDLS and CDR2 YYNGEE.

This clonotype was recorded a few times. V gene TRBV12-3 or TRBV12-4 combines with J gene TRBJ1-1; D is possibly TRBD1 (6 bases). Trimming took off 4 bases at V and 3 bases at J, with 12 bases between the two ends. The CDR3 length is 14 residues. This CDR3 is CASSWGLGDTEAFF. CDR3 nucleotides: TGTGCCAGCAGTTGGGGGCTGGGGGACACTGAAGCTTTCTTT.